This T cell receptor (beta chain) stems from a study of PD-1 blockade in classical Hodgkin lymphoma (dated by TCRdb to the early 2020s). At the level of the whole study: Nivolumab dosing was 3 mg/kg intravenously every 2 weeks, continuing until either disease progression or unacceptable toxicity. The study used TCR beta sequencing and CyTOF to define a peripheral blood immune signature of response to PD-1 blockade in classical Hodgkin lymphoma.

Reading the germline V gene (reference sequence) gives CDR1 SEHNR and CDR2 FQNEAQ. The CDR3 has 10 amino acids, counting the end cysteine and phenylalanine. The kept DNA is CDR3 alone, 30 bases in frame from the first base. Relative to germline, V is 5 bases shorter and J is 9 bases shorter, with 5 bases between their ends. What the research found in general, with its limitations: CD4+ but not CD8+ TCR diversity rose significantly by C4D1 (p=0.0027 vs p=0.16), most apparent in complete responders (p=0.02). Baseline TCR diversity was reported as lower in newly diagnosed patients than in healthy donors, and lower still in relapsed/refractory patients. Baseline diversity similar to that of newly diagnosed patients was observed in trial patients achieving complete response, whereas significantly lower diversity was observed in partial responders and progressors. Lower diversity was seen in patients whose nivolumab began less than 1 year after ASCT, and these patients were left out of later analyses so that immune reconstitution would not confound the results. The study was limited to a single clinical trial cohort, and causes of repertoire differences, possibly disease activity or prior therapy, remained undefined.

This specimen's time point label, per the study, means: cycle 2 day 1 (C2D1) of nivolumab. Every trial patient had relapsed following autologous stem cell transplantation, and prior brentuximab vedotin exposure was what differed among cohorts A, B and C. The trial cohort comprised approximately 55 patients with relapsed/refractory classical Hodgkin lymphoma whose best overall responses were complete response, partial response or progressive disease. In the multi-cohort phase II CheckMate 205 trial, trial patients received single-agent nivolumab. An independent review committee assessed best overall response using the 2007 International Working Group response criteria. Trial PBMCs were collected immediately before nivolumab initiation (C1D1) and during therapy at cycle 2 day 1 and cycle 4 day 1. After peripheral blood was drawn into 8 mL Vacutainer Cell Preparation Tubes, PBMCs were isolated by centrifugation and then cryopreserved.

In the case of this clone: The specificity of this receptor is unknown. One base away there is no much larger clone; base qualities are not given.

Genomic DNA was isolated using the Qiagen DNeasy kit from unsorted PBMCs as well as from negatively selected CD4+ and CD8+ fractions. TCR beta CDR3 regions were subjected to amplification by immunoSEQ multiplex PCR with primers that anneal to V and J segments. A synthetic immune receptor repertoire was used to minimize amplification bias, and any remaining bias was removed computationally after sequencing. The study's own analysis went as follows. Custom Python scripts were used to quantify repertoire diversity as the Shannon entropy index. Unsorted, CD4+ and CD8+ repertoires were analyzed separately, except in combined analyses where CD4+ and CD8+ sequences were merged in silico. Clonal expansion was defined as a frequency increase of at least 2-fold after treatment compared with C1D1, and clones undetected at baseline were assigned a pseudocount of 0.5. Singleton clones were defined as clones with 0 or 1 copy at C1D1, and non-singleton clones were defined as clones with 2 or more copies. By matching protein sequences in sorted samples from the same patient, clones expanded in unsorted samples were annotated as CD4+, CD8+ or unknown. Wilcoxon tests on paired samples were used to test changes in diversity from C1D1 to C4D1. Not all clones reach the TCRdb copy of this immuneACCESS table, which keeps in-frame sequences only. Checked studies attribute under half of the gap to unresolved V genes and leave the rest unexplained. V and J calls and clone size are copied from that table; D and trimming were computed from the DNA. Counted in this sample were around 150,000 clones; 78% of them appeared once. Roughly 8.4% of the sample lies in the top ten.

The TCR sequence derives from a human donor with classical Hodgkin lymphoma. The material sequenced was peripheral blood mononuclear cells (PBMCs), taken before the second cycle of nivolumab. The chain is encoded by TRBV7-9 joined to TRBJ2-1, with no reliable assignment of the D segment. The nucleotide sequence reads TGTGCCAGCAGCCGGAGTGAGCAGTTCTTC. It specifies CASSRSEQFF.